This TCR beta chain was recorded in a study of response to subunit inactivated influenza vaccine. Study findings and constraints: The authors put forward the suggestion that each seasonal influenza vaccination may bring in only a limited number of new T cells.

TCRdb ran MiXCR on the RT-PCR reads and lists one entry per CDR3 protein. The sample has some 850,000 distinct CDR3 sequences, about 18% seen once; the top ten hold around 9.9%. The CDR3 totals 12 residues. In germline, CDR1 is SQVTM, CDR2 ANQGSEA. J was trimmed by 7 bases and V by 6 bases; bases with no gene match: 9. This clonotype turned up a few times. Its antigen is unidentified. Sequenced here: PBMCs from blood, sampled approximately 5 days after vaccination. The chain has TRBV29-1 and TRBJ2-7; 7 bases agree with TRBD1. The origin of this receptor is a man aged 45-65 years who received an inactivated influenza vaccine. The CDR3 sequence is CSVRQGRGEQYF. The DNA for the CDR3 is TGCAGCGTGAGACAGGGTCGGGGAGAGCAGTACTTC.